This TCR beta chain was sequenced in a study of T cell responses to AZD1222 COVID-19 vaccine. Study details: Second-dose schedules of about 4 or about 12 weeks were combined. Overall study findings and caveats: Unmutated regions of variants are reportedly targeted by nearly half of spike-specific TCRs. None of the repertoires were sampled until the peak T cell response had passed.

The protocol was immunoSEQ multiplex PCR, while the TCRdb copy is restricted to in-frame clones and leaves out a portion. The table includes roughly 80,000 clones, around 90% detected once. In regard to this clone: Its antigen remains unknown.

Germline loops: CDR1 ENHRY, CDR2 SYGVKD. Trimming stripped 11 bases from V and 3 bases from J, with 13 bases between. This CDR3 has 12 residues. This receptor was taken from an adult in good health. This material consisted of peripheral blood, taken on day 0 of AZD1222 vaccination. V and J are TRBV10-3 and TRBJ1-1; TRBD1 might be the D (6 bases). The CDR3 region has the DNA TGTGCCCCCCCAGGACAGCACACTGAAGCTTTCTTT. Encoded protein: CAPPGQHTEAFF.